The entry below gives a single T cell receptor beta chain sequence along with its context. The donors formed part of the approximately 120-subject validation cohort, distinct from the approximately 670-subject first cohort. This table comes from immunoSEQ multiplex PCR, and its TCRdb copy is limited to in-frame clones, with some not included. Counted here are over 110,000 clones, roughly four fifths occurring once; the ten biggest clones make up approximately 1.5%. The CDR3 runs to 17 residues. Unmatched junction bases numbered 5, after V lost 1 base and J lost 2 bases. Germline V gene sequence: CDR1 SGHKS, CDR2 YYEKEE (reference sequence). This record belongs to a study of cytomegalovirus exposure and HLA in healthy donors.

Sequenced: PBMCs. The V and J genes are TRBV5-5 and TRBJ2-5; TRBD2 matches 13 bases. This sequence was found in a woman in her 30s in good health and CMV-seronegative. Here the CDR3 DNA reads TGTGCCAGCAGCTTGTCCCGGACTAGCGGGGGACAAGAGACCCAGTACTTC. Protein: CASSLSRTSGGQETQYF.